The present T cell receptor (beta chain) was sequenced within a study of blood T cells in healthy people across ages. The second PCR ran roughly 6 to 11 cycles with a sample-barcoded 5' primer and J-beta primers. TCRdb re-analysed the 5' RACE reads in MiXCR, keeping a single row per CDR3 protein. This table holds about 570,000 distinct CDR3 sequences, approximately 25% found once. The CDR3 extends over 14 amino acids. Losses at the gene ends were 8 bases for V and 3 bases for J; bases not matched to a gene: 7. Germline values: CDR1 SGHAT, CDR2 FQDESV (reference sequence). The sequence was obtained from an older woman in good health. This chain uses TRBV11-1 with TRBJ2-3, with 8 nucleotides matching TRBD2. Sample: blood. CDR3 sequence: CASGIGGGTDTQYF. The CDR3 bases are TGTGCCAGCGGAATAGGCGGGGGGACAGATACGCAGTATTTT.